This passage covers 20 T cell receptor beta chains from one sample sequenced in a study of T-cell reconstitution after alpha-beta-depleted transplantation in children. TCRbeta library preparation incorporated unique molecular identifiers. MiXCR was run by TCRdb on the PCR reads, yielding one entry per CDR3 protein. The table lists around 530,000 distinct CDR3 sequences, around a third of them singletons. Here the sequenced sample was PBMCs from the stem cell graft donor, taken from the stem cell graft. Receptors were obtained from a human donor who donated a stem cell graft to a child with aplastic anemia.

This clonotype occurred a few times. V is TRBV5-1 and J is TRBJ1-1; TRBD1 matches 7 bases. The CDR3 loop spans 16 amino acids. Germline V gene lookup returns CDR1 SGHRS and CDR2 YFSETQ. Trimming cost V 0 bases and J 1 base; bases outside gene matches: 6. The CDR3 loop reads CASSLAARQGNTEAFF. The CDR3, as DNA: TGCGCCAGCAGCTTGGCCGCAAGACAGGGGAACACTGAAGCTTTCTTT.

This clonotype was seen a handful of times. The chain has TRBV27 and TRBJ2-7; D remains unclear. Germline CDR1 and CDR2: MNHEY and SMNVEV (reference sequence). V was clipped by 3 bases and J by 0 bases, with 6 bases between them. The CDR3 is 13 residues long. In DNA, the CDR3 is TGTGCCAGCAGTTTCGACGGCTCCTACGAGCAGTACTTC. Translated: CASSFDGSYEQYF.

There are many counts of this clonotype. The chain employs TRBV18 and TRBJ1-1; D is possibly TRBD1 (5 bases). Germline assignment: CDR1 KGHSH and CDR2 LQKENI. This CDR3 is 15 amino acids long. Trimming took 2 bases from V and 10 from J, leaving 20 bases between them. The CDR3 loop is CASSPSEDTPGGAFF. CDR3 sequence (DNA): TGTGCCAGCTCACCAAGCGAGGACACTCCGGGGGGAGCTTTCTTT. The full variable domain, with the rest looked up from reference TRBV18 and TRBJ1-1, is NAGVMQNPRHLVRRRGQEARLRCSPMKGHSHVYWYRQLPEEGLKFMVYLQKENIIDESGMPKERFSAEFPKEGPSILRIQQVVRGDSAAYFCASSPSEDTPGGAFFGQGTRLTVV.

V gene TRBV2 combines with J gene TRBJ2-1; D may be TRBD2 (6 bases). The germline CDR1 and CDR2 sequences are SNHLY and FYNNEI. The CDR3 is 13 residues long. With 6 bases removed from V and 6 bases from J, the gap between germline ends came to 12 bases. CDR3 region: CASRREGSNEQFF. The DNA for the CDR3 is TGTGCCAGCAGGCGGGAAGGATCCAATGAGCAGTTCTTC.

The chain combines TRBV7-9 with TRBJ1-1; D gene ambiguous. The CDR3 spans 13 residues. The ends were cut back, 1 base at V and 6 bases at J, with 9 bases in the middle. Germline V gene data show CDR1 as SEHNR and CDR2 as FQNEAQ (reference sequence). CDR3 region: CASSLGMLSEAFF. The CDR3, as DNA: TGTGCCAGCAGCTTAGGGATGCTGTCTGAAGCTTTCTTT.

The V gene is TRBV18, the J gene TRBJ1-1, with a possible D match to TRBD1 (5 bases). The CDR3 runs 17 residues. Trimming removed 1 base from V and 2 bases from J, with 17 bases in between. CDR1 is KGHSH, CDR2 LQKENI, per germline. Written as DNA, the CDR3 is TGTGCCAGCTCACCACTTGCGCAGGGCAGTTCAAACACTGAAGCTTTCTTT. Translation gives CASSPLAQGSSNTEAFF.

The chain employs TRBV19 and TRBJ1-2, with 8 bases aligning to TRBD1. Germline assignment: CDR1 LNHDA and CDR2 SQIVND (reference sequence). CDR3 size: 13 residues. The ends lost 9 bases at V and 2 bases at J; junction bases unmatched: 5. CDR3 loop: CASSDRENYGYTF. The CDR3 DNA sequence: TGTGCCAGCTCGGACAGGGAGAACTATGGCTACACCTTC.

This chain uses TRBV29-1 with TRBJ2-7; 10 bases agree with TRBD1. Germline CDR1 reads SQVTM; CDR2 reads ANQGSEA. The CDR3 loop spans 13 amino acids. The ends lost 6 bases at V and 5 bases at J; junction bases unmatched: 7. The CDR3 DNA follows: TGCAGCGTAGCGGGACAGGGGATCCACGAGCAGTACTTC. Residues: CSVAGQGIHEQYF.

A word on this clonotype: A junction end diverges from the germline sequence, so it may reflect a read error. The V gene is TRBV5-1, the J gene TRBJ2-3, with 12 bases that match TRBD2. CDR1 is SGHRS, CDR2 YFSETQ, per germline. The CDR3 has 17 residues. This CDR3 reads CACSLYRLAGESDTQYF. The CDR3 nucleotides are TGCGCCTGCAGCTTATACCGACTAGCGGGAGAATCAGATACGCAGTATTTT. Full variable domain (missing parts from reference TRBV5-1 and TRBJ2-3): KAGVTQTPRYLIKTRGQQVTLSCSPISGHRSVSWYQQTPGQGLQFLFEYFSETQRNKGNFPGRFSGRQFSNSRSEMNVSTLELGDSALYLCACSLYRLAGESDTQYFGPGTRLTVL.

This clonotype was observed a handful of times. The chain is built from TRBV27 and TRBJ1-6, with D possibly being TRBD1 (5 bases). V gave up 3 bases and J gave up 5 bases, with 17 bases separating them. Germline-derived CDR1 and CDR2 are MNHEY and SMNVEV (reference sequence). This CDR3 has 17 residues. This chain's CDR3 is CASSLVGGLRHNSPLHF. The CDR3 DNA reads TGTGCCAGCAGTTTGGTCGGGGGACTTAGACATAATTCACCCCTCCACTTT.

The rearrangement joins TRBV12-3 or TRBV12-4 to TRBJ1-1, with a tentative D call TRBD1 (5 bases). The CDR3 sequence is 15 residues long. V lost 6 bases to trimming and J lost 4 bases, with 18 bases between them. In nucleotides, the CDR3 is TGTGCCAGCAGCTGGGACGGTGGACCCTCCACTGAAGCTTTCTTT. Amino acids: CASSWDGGPSTEAFF.

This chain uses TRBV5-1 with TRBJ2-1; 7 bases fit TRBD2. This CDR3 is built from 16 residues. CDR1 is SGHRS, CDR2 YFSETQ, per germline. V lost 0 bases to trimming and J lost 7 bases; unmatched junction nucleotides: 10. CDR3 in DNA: TGCGCCAGCAGCTTGGACCTAGCGGCTTCGAGAAATGAGCAGTTCTTC. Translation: CASSLDLAASRNEQFF.

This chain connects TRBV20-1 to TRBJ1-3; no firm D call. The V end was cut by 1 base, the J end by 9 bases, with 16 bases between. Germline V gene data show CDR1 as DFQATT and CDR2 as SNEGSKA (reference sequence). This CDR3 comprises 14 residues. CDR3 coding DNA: TGCAGTGCTAGAGCTGAGGCCTACTCAGGCACCATATATTTT. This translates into CSARAEAYSGTIYF.

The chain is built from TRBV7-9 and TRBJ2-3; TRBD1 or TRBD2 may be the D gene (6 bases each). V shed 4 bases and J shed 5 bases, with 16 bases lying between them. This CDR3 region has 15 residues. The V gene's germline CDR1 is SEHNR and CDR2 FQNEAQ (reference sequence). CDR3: CASSWRTGGEDTQYF. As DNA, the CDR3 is TGTGCCAGCAGCTGGAGGACCGGGGGCGAAGATACGCAGTATTTT.

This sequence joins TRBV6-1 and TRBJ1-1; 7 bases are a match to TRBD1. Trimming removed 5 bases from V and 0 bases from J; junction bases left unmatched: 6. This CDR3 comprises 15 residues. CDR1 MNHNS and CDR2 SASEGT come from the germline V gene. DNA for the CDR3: TGTGCCAGCAGTCAAGACAGGGCTGTGAACACTGAAGCTTTCTTT. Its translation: CASSQDRAVNTEAFF.

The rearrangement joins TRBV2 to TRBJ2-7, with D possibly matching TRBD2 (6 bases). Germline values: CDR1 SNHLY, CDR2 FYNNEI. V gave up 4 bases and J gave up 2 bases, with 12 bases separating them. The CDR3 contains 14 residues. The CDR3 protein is CASSGAGPTYEQYV. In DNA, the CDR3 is TGTGCCAGCAGTGGGGCGGGACCCACCTACGAGCAGTACGTC.

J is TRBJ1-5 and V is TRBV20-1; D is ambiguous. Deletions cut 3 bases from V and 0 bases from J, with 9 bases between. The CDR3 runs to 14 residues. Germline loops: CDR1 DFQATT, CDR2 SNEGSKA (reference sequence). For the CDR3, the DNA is TGCAGTGCTAGGGGAAGTTATAGCAATCAGCCCCAGCATTTT. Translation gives CSARGSYSNQPQHF.

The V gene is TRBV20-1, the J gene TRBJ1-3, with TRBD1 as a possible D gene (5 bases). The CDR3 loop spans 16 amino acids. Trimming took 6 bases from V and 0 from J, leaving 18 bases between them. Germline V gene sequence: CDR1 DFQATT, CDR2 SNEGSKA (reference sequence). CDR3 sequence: CSAAGTGEDSGNTIYF. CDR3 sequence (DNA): TGCAGTGCGGCCGGGACGGGGGAAGACTCTGGAAACACCATATATTTT.

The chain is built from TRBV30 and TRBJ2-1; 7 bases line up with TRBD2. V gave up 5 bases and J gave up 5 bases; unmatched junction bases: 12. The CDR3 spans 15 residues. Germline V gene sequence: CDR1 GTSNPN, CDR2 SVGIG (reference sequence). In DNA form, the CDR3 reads TGTGCCTGGCAAACCGGGACTACATCACACAATGAGCAGTTCTTC. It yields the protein CAWQTGTTSHNEQFF.

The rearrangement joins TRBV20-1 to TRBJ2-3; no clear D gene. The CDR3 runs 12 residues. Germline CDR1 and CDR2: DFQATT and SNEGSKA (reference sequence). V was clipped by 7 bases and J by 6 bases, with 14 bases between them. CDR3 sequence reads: CSDSAMRDTQYF. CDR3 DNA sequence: TGCAGTGATTCAGCGATGAGGGATACGCAGTATTTT.